One and the same sample provided the 23 T cell receptor beta chains below, sequenced in a study of shared clonotypes between healthy human individuals. This table comes from immunoSEQ multiplex PCR, and its TCRdb copy is limited to in-frame clones, with some not included. The table lists hundreds of thousands of clones, 75% to 85% of them singletons. Sequenced material: PBMCs. Receptor source: a woman aged 40-49 years in good health. Some clones in this sample may be carry-over from other donors' samples.

This clone was picked up a small number of times. This rearrangement joins TRBV11-3 to TRBJ2-5, with a possible D match to TRBD2 (7 bases). CDR1 is SGHNT, CDR2 YENEEA, per germline. The CDR3 is 15 amino acids. V lost 1 base and J 3 bases, leaving 12 bases between the germline ends. The CDR3 DNA follows: TGTGCCAGCAGCTTAGGGGGGCTAGCGGAAGAGACCCAGTACTTC. Translation gives CASSLGGLAEETQYF.

The V call is TRBV5-6, the J call TRBJ1-2; D not resolved. The V end lost 1 base, the J end lost 3 bases, and 13 bases lay between the germline ends. This CDR3 contains 15 residues. Germline values: CDR1 SGHDT, CDR2 YYEEEE. The CDR3 DNA sequence: TGTGCCAGCAGCTTGACGGAAAACCATCACTATGGCTACACCTTC. Translating gives CASSLTENHHYGYTF.

The V and J genes are TRBV10-2 and TRBJ1-2; D unclear. With 5 bases removed from V and 5 bases from J, the gap between germline ends came to 12 bases. The CDR3 runs 13 residues. Germline assignment: CDR1 WSHSY and CDR2 SAAADI. CDR3 coding DNA: TGCGCCAGCAGTCTTGAAGGGTCATATGGCTACACCTTC. Its translation: CASSLEGSYGYTF.

This clone showed up just once. V usage is TRBV28 and J usage is TRBJ2-5; D remains ambiguous. CDR1 and CDR2 (germline): MDHEN, SYDVKM. The CDR3 is 13 amino acids. V lost 6 bases, J lost 1 base, and 9 bases lay in between. The CDR3 spells CASRWQSQETQYF. Written as DNA, the CDR3 is TGTGCCAGCAGGTGGCAGAGCCAAGAGACCCAGTACTTC.

The J gene is TRBJ2-3, the V gene TRBV7-2; D not resolved. Germline CDR1 reads SGHTA; CDR2 reads FQGNSA. The V and J ends lost 1 base and 1 base respectively, with 6 bases between them. The CDR3 runs to 14 residues. DNA for the CDR3: TGTGCCAGCAGCTTAGTCCAGGGCACAGATACGCAGTATTTT. Its protein is CASSLVQGTDTQYF.

This clone showed up just once. The CDR3 region is CASSPGLAGGETQYF. CDR3 nucleotide sequence: TGTGCCAGCAGCCCCGGACTAGCGGGGGGAGAGACCCAGTACTTC. The rearrangement links TRBV28 to TRBJ2-5; TRBD2 aligns across 14 bases. The CDR3 is made up of 15 amino acids. The ends lost 6 bases at V and 4 bases at J; junction bases unmatched: 4. Germline V gene lookup returns CDR1 MDHEN and CDR2 SYDVKM.

The chain has TRBV18 and TRBJ1-1; 8 bases align to TRBD1. Germline V gene data show CDR1 as KGHSH and CDR2 as LQKENI. The CDR3 contains 14 residues. With V trimmed by 3 bases and J by 4 bases, 4 bases remained unmatched. The CDR3 sequence is CASSPWTGSTEAFF. The DNA for the CDR3 is TGTGCCAGCTCACCCTGGACAGGGAGCACTGAAGCTTTCTTT.

A single count supports this clone. A read error may be the cause here, since a much bigger clone is one base away. The CDR3 protein is CASSAYNEQFF. CDR3 in DNA: TGCGCCAGCAGCGCCTACAATGAGCAGTTCTTC. The chain combines TRBV5-1 with TRBJ2-1, with no clear D. V lost 4 bases and J lost 2, with 1 base in between. This CDR3 is 11 amino acids long. Germline V CDR1 and CDR2: SGHRS, YFSETQ. The entire variable domain, with the rest obtained from reference TRBV5-1 and TRBJ2-1, is as follows: KAGVTQTPRYLIKTRGQQVTLSCSPISGHRSVSWYQQTPGQGLQFLFEYFSETQRNKGNFPGRFSGRQFSNSRSEMNVSTLELGDSALYLCASSAYNEQFFGPGTRLTVL.

The J gene is TRBJ1-3, the V gene TRBV5-4; TRBD1 matches 7 bases. This CDR3 is built from 16 residues. V shed 4 bases, J shed 0 bases, and the junction held 7 bases outside the gene matches. Germline V gene sequence: CDR1 SGHNT, CDR2 YYREEE (reference sequence). Here the CDR3 DNA reads TGTGCCAGCAGCGAGGGACAGCCTCTCTCTGGAAACACCATATATTTT. Its translation: CASSEGQPLSGNTIYF.

This clone was detected only once. The rearrangement links TRBV6-5 to TRBJ2-1; 7 bases line up with TRBD1. After removal of 4 bases from V and 4 bases from J, the junction contained 10 bases not matched to a gene. The CDR3 spans 16 residues. Germline CDR1 is MNHEY and CDR2 is SVGAGI. Here the CDR3 reads CASSSLLGQPYNEQFF. CDR3 coding DNA: TGTGCCAGCAGTTCCTTGCTGGGACAGCCTTACAATGAGCAGTTCTTC.

The genes are TRBV5-6 and TRBJ2-5, with 8 positions matching TRBD2. J lost 1 base, V lost 4 bases, and 6 bases had no gene match. The CDR3 is 15 residues long. Germline V gene sequence: CDR1 SGHDT, CDR2 YYEEEE. This CDR3 reads CASSIAGPTQETQYF. Here the CDR3 DNA reads TGTGCCAGCAGCATAGCGGGACCGACCCAAGAGACCCAGTACTTC.

The genes are TRBV6-5 and TRBJ1-2; D possibly corresponds to TRBD1 (5 bases). The CDR3 sequence is 14 residues long. CDR1 is MNHEY, CDR2 SVGAGI, per germline. V lost 0 bases, J lost 6 bases, and 11 bases lay in between. CDR3 sequence reads: CASSYSGGGDGYTF. Here the CDR3 DNA reads TGTGCCAGCAGTTACTCGGGCGGAGGGGATGGCTACACCTTC.

This rearrangement joins TRBV20-1 to TRBJ2-7, with D perhaps being TRBD1 or TRBD2 (6 bases each). CDR1 is DFQATT, CDR2 SNEGSKA, per germline (reference sequence). V was clipped by 5 bases and J by 10 bases, with 12 bases between them. The CDR3 covers 10 residues. The CDR3 bases are TGCAGTGCTCGCCGCGGGACACAGTACTTC. Its translation: CSARRGTQYF.

Comments on this clone: A much larger clone sits a single nucleotide away, making a read error possible. The chain recombines TRBV30 with TRBJ2-1; D ambiguous. V shed 3 bases and J shed 4 bases, with 10 bases lying between them. The germline V gene encodes CDR1 GTSNPN and CDR2 SVGIG (reference sequence). The CDR3 contains 13 residues. The CDR3 nucleotides read TGTGCCTGGAGCACTGGCGGATACAATGAGCAGTTCTTC. This codes for CAWSTGGYNEQFF.

The rearrangement joins TRBV28 to TRBJ2-2; D ambiguous. CDR1 is MDHEN, CDR2 SYDVKM, per germline. CDR3 length: 20 amino acids. Trimming took 1 base from V and 6 from J, leaving 27 bases between them. The CDR3 DNA reads as TGTGCCAGCAGTTTATTAGGGTGTAAGAGTCGAAGCAAGTACCCCGGGGAGCTGTTTTTT. Translated, it gives CASSLLGCKSRSKYPGELFF.

The CDR3 DNA is TGTGCCAGCTCACCCTCCGGGACAGGGTCTGGAAACACCATATATTTT. Its translation: CASSPSGTGSGNTIYF. The genes are TRBV18 and TRBJ1-3; 9 bases agree with TRBD1. The V gene's germline CDR1 is KGHSH and CDR2 LQKENI. V shed 3 bases, J shed 1 base, and the junction held 4 bases outside the gene matches. The CDR3 contains 16 residues.

This chain joins TRBV28 and TRBJ1-3, with D unresolved. Germline V gene sequence: CDR1 MDHEN, CDR2 SYDVKM. The CDR3 covers 15 residues. Trimming took 3 bases from V and 0 from J, leaving 9 bases between them. This CDR3 reads CASSFKFFSGNTIYF. CDR3 DNA sequence: TGTGCCAGCAGTTTCAAGTTCTTCTCTGGAAACACCATATATTTT.

V usage is TRBV7-8 and J usage is TRBJ2-3; D is ambiguous. Germline CDR1 and CDR2: SGHVS and FQNEAQ. CDR3 size: 13 residues. Trimming took 6 bases from V and 2 from J, leaving 9 bases between them. The CDR3 protein is CASRVQSTDTQYF. The CDR3 DNA follows: TGTGCCAGCAGAGTGCAATCCACAGATACGCAGTATTTT.

Comment on this clone: A much larger clone sits a single nucleotide away, making a read error possible. V usage is TRBV28 and J usage is TRBJ1-4, with unresolved D. Trimming took off 4 bases at V and 2 bases at J, with 23 bases between the two ends. CDR3 size: 19 residues. The germline V gene encodes CDR1 MDHEN and CDR2 SYDVKM. The CDR3 protein is CASSSEEFMAWSTNEKLFF. CDR3 in DNA: TGTGCCAGCAGTTCCGAGGAATTTATGGCATGGAGCACTAATGAAAAACTGTTTTTT.

The chain links TRBV28 to TRBJ1-4; no reliable D call. Trimming cost V 6 bases and J 8 bases, with 10 bases left between them. The CDR3 is made up of 12 amino acids. The germline CDR1 and CDR2 sequences are MDHEN and SYDVKM. CDR3 in amino acids: CASRDLGEKLFF. CDR3 nucleotide sequence: TGTGCCAGCAGGGACCTTGGAGAAAAACTGTTTTTT.

V gene TRBV2 combines with J gene TRBJ1-3; TRBD1 matches 8 bases. Germline V gives CDR1 SNHLY, CDR2 FYNNEI. The V and J ends lost 4 bases and 4 bases, in that order; junction bases with no gene match: 12. There are 17 residues in the CDR3. CDR3 DNA: TGTGCCAGCAGTGGACCCGGGACAGGATTCTCCGGAAACACCATATATTTT. This encodes CASSGPGTGFSGNTIYF.

The chain is built from TRBV9 and TRBJ2-1, with D possibly matching TRBD1 (6 bases). Germline V gene lookup returns CDR1 SGDLS and CDR2 YYNGEE. CDR3 length: 16 residues. V lost 4 bases, J lost 0 bases, and 14 bases lay in between. This CDR3 is CASSKQGFGSYNEQFF. The CDR3 DNA sequence: TGTGCCAGCAGCAAACAGGGTTTCGGCTCCTACAATGAGCAGTTCTTC. The full variable domain, completed using reference TRBV9 and TRBJ2-1, is DSGVTQTPKHLITATGQRVTLRCSPRSGDLSVYWYQQSLDQGLQFLIQYYNGEERAKGNILERFSAQQFPDLHSELNLSSLELGDSALYFCASSKQGFGSYNEQFFGPGTRLTVL.

This chain joins TRBV6-5 and TRBJ1-1; 9 bases match TRBD1. V lost 4 bases and J lost 4; bases outside the gene matches: 7. This CDR3 comprises 15 residues. CDR1 MNHEY and CDR2 SVGAGI come from the germline V gene. The CDR3 DNA is TGTGCCAGCAGTTGGCACAGGGGGCAGGGCACTGAAGCTTTCTTT. Its protein is CASSWHRGQGTEAFF.